Here is one T cell receptor beta chain with its context. This sample is part of a study of TIL therapy for anti-PD-1-resistant metastatic lung cancer. Sequencing used immunoSEQ v3. Generated by immunoSEQ multiplex PCR, the TCRdb table keeps only in-frame clones and is missing some. The repertoire holds about 45,000 clones, with around 80% as singletons. Trimming removed 6 bases at V and 4 bases at J, with 10 bases between. This CDR3 has 13 residues. The germline CDR1 and CDR2 sequences are SNHLY and FYNNEI. Time point here: pre-treatment sample, taken before nivolumab and TIL therapy. The receptor's source is a man in his 70s with non-small cell lung cancer. V gene TRBV2 combines with J gene TRBJ1-5; D not certain. The source was blood, collected at baseline. CDR3 bases: TGTGCCAGCAGCGACTTTAGGAATCAGCCCCAGCATTTT. Amino acid sequence: CASSDFRNQPQHF.